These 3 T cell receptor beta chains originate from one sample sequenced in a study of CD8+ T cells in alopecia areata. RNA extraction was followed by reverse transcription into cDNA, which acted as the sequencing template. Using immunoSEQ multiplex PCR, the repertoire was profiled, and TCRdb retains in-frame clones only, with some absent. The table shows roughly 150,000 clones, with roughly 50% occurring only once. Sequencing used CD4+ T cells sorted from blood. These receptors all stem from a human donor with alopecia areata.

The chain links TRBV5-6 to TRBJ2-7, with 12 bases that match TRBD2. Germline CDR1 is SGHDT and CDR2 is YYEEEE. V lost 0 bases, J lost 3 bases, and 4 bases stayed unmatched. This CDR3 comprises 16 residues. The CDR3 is CASSLAGLAGHYEQYF. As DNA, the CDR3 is TGTGCCAGCAGCTTGGCTGGACTAGCGGGACACTACGAGCAGTACTTC.

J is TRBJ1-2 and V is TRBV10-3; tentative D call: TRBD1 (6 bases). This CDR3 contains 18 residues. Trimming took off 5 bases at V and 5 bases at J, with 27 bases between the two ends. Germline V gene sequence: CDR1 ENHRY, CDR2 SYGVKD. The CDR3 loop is CAISLKNREGTILYGYTF. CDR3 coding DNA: TGTGCCATCAGTCTTAAGAACAGGGAAGGGACTATCTTGTATGGCTACACCTTC.

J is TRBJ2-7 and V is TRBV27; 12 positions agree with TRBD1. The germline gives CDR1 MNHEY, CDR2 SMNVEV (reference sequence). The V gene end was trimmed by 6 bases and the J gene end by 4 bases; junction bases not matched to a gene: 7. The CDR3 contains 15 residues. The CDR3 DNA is TGTGCCAGCAGGAAACCGGGACAGGGGGCTTACGAGCAGTACTTC. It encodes CASRKPGQGAYEQYF.